This is a list of T cell receptor beta chains from one sample in a study of cytomegalovirus exposure and HLA in healthy donors. The method was immunoSEQ multiplex PCR; TCRdb's version includes in-frame clones alone and lacks a portion of them. The repertoire includes some 200,000 clones, less than 90% of them detected once, and over 0.2% sits in the top ten. Sequencing used PBMCs. These receptors were obtained from a girl less than two years old in good health and CMV-seronegative. The CDR3 runs from the conserved cysteine through the conserved F or W.

j_call | v_call | cdr3_aa
TRBJ1-2 | TRBV5-1 | CASSSNSGTGHYGYTF
TRBJ2-7 | TRBV27 | CASRGLGSDEQYF
TRBJ2-7 | TRBV5-1 | CASRLAGGPTYEQYF
TRBJ2-7 | TRBV9 | CASSVDDRGTYEQYF
TRBJ1-2 | TRBV15 | CATSRGPLNYGYTF
TRBJ2-5 | TRBV2 | CASSLAGGTETQYF
TRBJ2-3 | TRBV5-1 | CASRAGTSTDTQYF
TRBJ2-7 | TRBV5-4 | CASSLGQSLVYEQYF
TRBJ2-7 | TRBV6-5 | CASRMKGVYEQYF
TRBJ1-4 | TRBV5-6 | CASSPGQGLNEKLFF
TRBJ2-2 | TRBV27 | CASSLILGRAGDTGELFF
TRBJ1-5 | TRBV19 | CASNDRVWQPQHF
TRBJ1-4 | TRBV11-2 | CASSLALRGEKLFF
. | TRBV5-1 | CASSVVPSYEQYF
TRBJ1-2 | TRBV28 | CASSSRPGQGVYGYTF
TRBJ1-1 | TRBV2 | CASLAEGLNTEAFF
TRBJ1-3 | TRBV4-3 | CASSQDLRRNGNTIYF